A single TCR beta chain is shown here with its context. The entry originates in a study of shared clonotypes between healthy human individuals. Across the study: There were three CD4 naive, three CD4 memory, two CD8 naive and one CD8 memory plates per donor.

CDR1 is SGHVS, CDR2 FNYEAQ, per germline. V was shortened by 1 base and J by 5 bases, with 8 bases between the two germline ends. The CDR3 has 13 residues. Naivety among CD8 cells was defined by CD45RO negativity and positive CCR7 selection, thereby excluding terminally differentiated effector memory CD45RA+ cells. The assay was carried out at the deep level. Repertoires were generated with immunoSEQ multiplex PCR, while TCRdb's copy carries only in-frame clones and drops some. The sample yields around 610,000 clones, roughly 96% seen once. Sequences were obtained from naive CD8+ T cells sorted from blood. The genes are TRBV7-6 and TRBJ1-1; D is undetermined. This receptor was obtained from a young woman in good health. The CDR3 sequence: CASSLVLGTEAFF. The CDR3 DNA is TGTGCCAGCAGCTTAGTTTTGGGAACTGAAGCTTTCTTT.